This passage covers 16 T cell receptor beta chains from one sample sequenced in a study of T cells in Graves' hyperthyroidism and ophthalmopathy. Authors of the study amplified TCR beta CDR3 regions from RNA transcripts. TCR CDR3 underwent first-round RT-PCR with the HTBI primer set. TCRdb redid the calling of the multiplex PCR reads with MiXCR, one entry per CDR3 protein. Of about 380,000 distinct CDR3 sequences in the sample, about 15% are singletons; the top ten hold around 10%. Sequenced sample: blood. Source of these receptors: a woman aged 55-70 years with Graves' hyperthyroidism.

This clonotype appeared many times. The chain recombines TRBV5-1 with TRBJ2-7; possible D gene TRBD2, 5 bases. There are 17 residues in the CDR3. The germline gives CDR1 SGHRS, CDR2 YFSETQ. Trimming took 3 bases from V and 5 from J, leaving 24 bases between them. The CDR3 sequence is CASSSGVRTPSINEQYF. DNA of the CDR3: TGCGCCAGCAGCTCCGGGGTCCGGACCCCTTCGATCAACGAGCAGTACTTC. The whole variable domain, filled in from reference TRBV5-1 and TRBJ2-7, reads KAGVTQTPRYLIKTRGQQVTLSCSPISGHRSVSWYQQTPGQGLQFLFEYFSETQRNKGNFPGRFSGRQFSNSRSEMNVSTLELGDSALYLCASSSGVRTPSINEQYFGPGTRLTVT.

This clonotype was counted many times. The CDR3 region has the DNA TGCAGTGCTACGACTAGCGGAGCCTACAATGAGCAGTTCTTC. Protein product: CSATTSGAYNEQFF. The rearrangement joins TRBV20-1 to TRBJ2-1; 9 positions match TRBD2. The CDR3 has 14 residues. Germline loops: CDR1 DFQATT, CDR2 SNEGSKA (reference sequence). V gave up 4 bases and J gave up 2 bases; unmatched junction bases: 3.

The sample holds many counts of this clonotype. The gene calls are TRBV24-1 and TRBJ2-1; 7 bases agree with TRBD2. CDR3 size: 14 residues. Germline lookup yields CDR1 KGHDR and CDR2 SFDVKD. Unmatched junction bases numbered 5, after V lost 3 bases and J lost 7 bases. CDR3 in amino acids: CATSDAGRGNEQFF. As DNA, the CDR3 is TGTGCCACCAGTGATGCAGGGAGGGGTAATGAGCAGTTCTTC.

The genes are TRBV29-1 and TRBJ1-1; 9 nucleotides match TRBD1. Germline-derived CDR1 and CDR2 are SQVTM and ANQGSEA. Trimming took 5 bases from V and 0 from J; bases not matched to a gene: 1. CDR3 size: 13 residues. Here the CDR3 reads CSVNRGLNTEAFF. As DNA, the CDR3 is TGCAGCGTTAACAGGGGGCTGAACACTGAAGCTTTCTTT.

The V call is TRBV6-1, the J call TRBJ2-5; 10 bases agree with TRBD1. Germline lookup yields CDR1 MNHNS and CDR2 SASEGT. Trimming cost V 5 bases and J 4 bases; bases outside gene matches: 7. The CDR3 has 15 amino acids. The CDR3 reads CASSRRTGGGETQYF. The CDR3, as DNA: TGTGCCAGCAGTAGACGGACAGGGGGAGGAGAGACCCAGTACTTC.

There are many counts of this clonotype. This sequence joins TRBV12-3 or TRBV12-4 and TRBJ2-7, with 11 nucleotides matching TRBD2. The J segment lost 6 bases and the V segment lost 7 bases, leaving 8 bases of the junction unmatched. The CDR3 spans 14 residues. DNA of the CDR3: TGTGCCAGCACCAGCCTAGCGGGAGGAAGCGAGCAGTACTTC. It codes for CASTSLAGGSEQYF.

This clonotype has only a few counts. The chain is built from TRBV11-3 and TRBJ2-5; D not certain. Germline assignment: CDR1 SGHNT and CDR2 YENEEA. The CDR3 has 14 amino acids. V gave up 5 bases and J gave up 1 base, with 11 bases separating them. The CDR3 region is CASSTPVGQETQYF. CDR3 nucleotides: TGTGCCAGCAGCACCCCCGTCGGCCAAGAGACCCAGTACTTC.

This clonotype was observed a few times. The J gene is TRBJ2-1, the V gene TRBV24-1; D is tentatively TRBD1 or TRBD2 (5 bases each). Between the trimmed V and J ends, which lost 4 bases and 8 bases, there was a span of 11 bases. CDR1 is KGHDR, CDR2 SFDVKD, per germline. The CDR3 consists of 13 residues. As DNA, the CDR3 is TGTGCCACCAGTGACGGGACGAGCCATGAGCAGTTCTTC. Its translation: CATSDGTSHEQFF.

This chain connects TRBV4-1 to TRBJ1-6; TRBD1 agrees at 8 bases. The CDR3 covers 15 residues. The V gene end was trimmed by 2 bases and the J gene end by 7 bases; junction bases not matched to a gene: 4. Looked up from germline, CDR1 is MGHRA and CDR2 is YSYEKL. The CDR3 region has the DNA TGCGCCAGCAGCCAACCCCGACAGGGGAATTCACCCCTCCACTTT. Protein: CASSQPRQGNSPLHF.

This clonotype has a count of ten or more. V is TRBV4-1 and J is TRBJ1-2; perhaps TRBD1 as D (5 bases). Trimming took off 0 bases at V and 2 bases at J, with 13 bases between the two ends. The CDR3 has 16 residues. CDR1 is MGHRA and CDR2 is YSYEKL in the germline V gene. The CDR3 here is CASSQDGQGINYGYTF. CDR3 in DNA: TGCGCCAGCAGCCAAGACGGGCAGGGAATCAACTATGGCTACACCTTC.

This clonotype was counted ten times or more. V gene TRBV30 combines with J gene TRBJ2-1, with D perhaps assigned TRBD1 or TRBD2 (5 bases each). Germline CDR1 is GTSNPN and CDR2 is SVGIG (reference sequence). The CDR3 totals 12 residues. Trimming shortened V by 3 bases and J by 12 bases, and 15 bases separated the two germline ends. The CDR3 DNA sequence: TGTGCCTGGAGGGGGGTTGACGCAGTGCAGTTCTTC. Amino acid sequence: CAWRGVDAVQFF.

The chain employs TRBV5-1 and TRBJ2-1; no reliable D call. Germline V gives CDR1 SGHRS, CDR2 YFSETQ. V gave up 0 bases and J gave up 0 bases, with 7 bases separating them. The CDR3 is made up of 15 amino acids. CDR3 in amino acids: CASSLEQSSYNEQFF. Here the CDR3 DNA reads TGCGCCAGCAGCTTGGAACAGAGCTCCTACAATGAGCAGTTCTTC. The full variable domain, in which reference TRBV5-1 and TRBJ2-1 provide the parts outside the CDR3, is KAGVTQTPRYLIKTRGQQVTLSCSPISGHRSVSWYQQTPGQGLQFLFEYFSETQRNKGNFPGRFSGRQFSNSRSEMNVSTLELGDSALYLCASSLEQSSYNEQFFGPGTRLTVL.

Many counts were recorded for this clonotype. The chain links TRBV5-1 to TRBJ2-3; the D is unclear. Trimming stripped 1 base from V and 0 bases from J, with 9 bases between. The germline V gene encodes CDR1 SGHRS and CDR2 YFSETQ. The CDR3 totals 15 residues. The CDR3 DNA follows: TGCGCCAGCAGCTTGTATGGCGAGAGCACAGATACGCAGTATTTT. This translates into CASSLYGESTDTQYF. The full variable domain, rest sourced from reference TRBV5-1 and TRBJ2-3, is KAGVTQTPRYLIKTRGQQVTLSCSPISGHRSVSWYQQTPGQGLQFLFEYFSETQRNKGNFPGRFSGRQFSNSRSEMNVSTLELGDSALYLCASSLYGESTDTQYFGPGTRLTVL.

This chain connects TRBV29-1 to TRBJ2-7, with TRBD2 matching 7 bases. V gave up 6 bases and J gave up 3 bases; unmatched junction bases: 8. This CDR3 has 13 amino acids. Germline CDR1 reads SQVTM; CDR2 reads ANQGSEA. The CDR3 sequence: CSVAASGFYEQYF. The CDR3 DNA is TGCAGCGTGGCGGCTAGCGGTTTCTACGAGCAGTACTTC.

This clonotype has at least ten counts. This chain links TRBV5-1 with TRBJ1-5, with unresolved D. CDR3 length: 15 residues. V shed 5 bases and J shed 1 base, with 13 bases lying between them. Germline CDR1 SGHRS, CDR2 YFSETQ. The CDR3, as DNA: TGCGCCAGCAGGTCGGACTCGGAAAGCAATCAGCCCCAGCATTTT. Translation: CASRSDSESNQPQHF. The whole variable domain, remainder taken from reference TRBV5-1 and TRBJ1-5, is KAGVTQTPRYLIKTRGQQVTLSCSPISGHRSVSWYQQTPGQGLQFLFEYFSETQRNKGNFPGRFSGRQFSNSRSEMNVSTLELGDSALYLCASRSDSESNQPQHFGDGTRLSIL.

A word on this clonotype: A junction end diverges from the germline sequence, so it may reflect a read error. The V gene is TRBV6-1, the J gene TRBJ2-3; 12 nucleotides match TRBD2. CDR3 length equals 19 residues. Germline CDR1 reads MNHNS; CDR2 reads SASEGT. CDR3 DNA sequence: TGTGCCAACAGTGAGTCGCTCCTCGGACTAGCGGGACCCACAGATACGCAGTATTTT. Amino acid sequence: CANSESLLGLAGPTDTQYF.